This is a list of T cell receptor beta chains from one sample in a study of OX40 agonist ivuxolimab in advanced cancers. TCRdb's copy holds only in-frame clones and misses some; the assay was immunoSEQ multiplex PCR. The sample lists more than 55,000 clones; about 85% were seen once. Here the sequenced sample was CD4+ or CD8+ T cells sorted from blood, taken in a trial of the OX40 agonist ivuxolimab. These receptors all come from an adult with an advanced solid tumor such as melanoma, head and neck, liver or kidney cancer. Each CDR3 is given with its conserved first and last residue. The D gene is left open where the match is weak. A clone size is listed for some rows: how often the clone was seen (once, few, many), or a class if it is expanded.

size	V	D	J	CDR3	DNA
-	TRBV6-6	-	TRBJ2-7	CASSYGGRGEQYF	TGTGCCAGCAGTTACGGGGGTAGGGGGGAGCAGTACTTC
-	TRBV11-1	TRBD2	TRBJ2-2	CASSPTSGGAWIGELFF	TGTGCCAGCAGCCCGACTAGCGGGGGGGCCTGGATCGGGGAGCTGTTTTTT
-	TRBV9	TRBD2	TRBJ2-7	CASSGGAGSSYEQYF	TGTGCCAGCAGCGGTGGAGCGGGGAGCTCCTACGAGCAGTACTTC
-	TRBV10-3	-	TRBJ1-5	CAISEGGRLFSNQPQHF	TGTGCCATCAGTGAAGGGGGGCGGCTTTTTAGCAATCAGCCCCAGCATTTT
once	TRBV9	-	TRBJ1-5	CASSVGGDGDQPQHF	TGTGCCAGCAGCGTAGGAGGGGATGGGGATCAGCCCCAGCATTTT
-	TRBV5-4	TRBD2	TRBJ2-5	CASSPRSGGGETQYF	TGTGCCAGCAGCCCAAGGAGCGGGGGAGGAGAGACCCAGTACTTC
-	TRBV6-1	-	TRBJ2-7	CASSQGTYYEQYF	TGTGCCAGCAGCCAAGGGACCTACTACGAGCAGTACTTC
-	TRBV5-5	TRBD2	TRBJ2-3	CASSSHDSAGLAGSTDTQYF	TGTGCCAGCAGCTCCCATGACAGTGCAGGACTAGCGGGGAGCACAGATACGCAGTATTTT
-	TRBV11-2	-	TRBJ2-1	CASSLGSSEGNEQFF	TGTGCCAGCAGCTTAGGTTCTAGCGAGGGGAATGAGCAGTTCTTC
-	TRBV5-1	-	TRBJ2-1	CASSSQGQGTNEQFF	TGCGCCAGCAGCTCTCAGGGTCAGGGGACCAATGAGCAGTTCTTC
-	TRBV5-4	TRBD1	TRBJ1-4	CASSLSSGTVTNEKLFF	TGTGCCAGCAGCTTAAGCTCGGGGACAGTAACTAATGAAAAACTGTTTTTT
-	TRBV28	-	TRBJ1-5	CASSFRRPGRQPQHF	TGTGCCAGCAGTTTCCGCCGCCCCGGTCGCCAGCCCCAGCATTTT
-	TRBV5-8	-	TRBJ1-2	CASSPKVNYGYTF	TGTGCCAGCAGCCCCAAGGTGAACTATGGCTACACCTTC
-	TRBV5-6	-	TRBJ1-2	CASSLAVGGGYTF	TGTGCCAGCAGCTTGGCCGTAGGGGGTGGCTACACCTTC
-	TRBV11-2	TRBD1	TRBJ1-5	CASSFDRGNQPQHF	TGTGCCAGCAGCTTCGACAGGGGCAATCAGCCCCAGCATTTT
-	TRBV28	TRBD1	TRBJ2-6	CASSGSGTGVGSGANVLTF	TGTGCCAGCAGTGGATCCGGGACAGGGGTTGGGTCTGGGGCCAACGTCCTGACTTTC
once	TRBV9	-	TRBJ2-6	CASSGQASGANVLTF	TGTGCCAGCAGCGGGCAGGCGTCTGGGGCCAACGTCCTGACTTTC
-	TRBV10-1	-	TRBJ2-2	CASSDGGTGELFF	TGCGCCAGCAGTGATGGTGGTACCGGGGAGCTGTTTTTT
-	TRBV10-3	TRBD1	TRBJ2-7	CAISELAGTGNEQYF	TGTGCCATCAGTGAGTTAGCCGGGACAGGGAACGAGCAGTACTTC
once	TRBV27	-	TRBJ1-5	CASSLASPGGSNQPQHF	TGTGCCAGCAGTTTAGCCTCCCCGGGCGGGAGCAATCAGCCCCAGCATTTT
-	TRBV2	-	TRBJ1-3	CASSDGTRRNTIYF	TGTGCCAGCAGTGATGGGACAAGAAGAAACACCATATATTTT
-	TRBV5-4	TRBD1	TRBJ2-3	CASSLDRGTDTQYF	TGTGCCAGCAGCCTGGACAGGGGGACAGATACGCAGTATTTT
-	TRBV9	-	TRBJ2-1	CASSVNENNEQFF	TGTGCCAGCAGCGTCAATGAGAACAATGAGCAGTTCTTC
-	TRBV28	-	TRBJ1-1	CASSLGPLGNTEAFF	TGTGCCAGCAGTTTGGGACCCCTCGGGAACACTGAAGCTTTCTTT
-	TRBV28	-	TRBJ1-2	CASSLQGSHYGYTF	TGTGCCAGCAGTTTGCAGGGTAGTCACTATGGCTACACCTTC
-	TRBV5-4	TRBD1	TRBJ2-2	CASSVRDRGNTGELFF	TGTGCCAGCAGCGTCCGGGACAGGGGAAACACCGGGGAGCTGTTTTTT
-	TRBV19	-	TRBJ1-2	CASSRRGGIGYGYTF	TGTGCCAGTAGTCGCAGGGGCGGGATTGGCTATGGCTACACCTTC
once	TRBV28	-	TRBJ1-2	CASREGTAGLFGGYTF	TGTGCCAGCCGGGAGGGCACAGCCGGCTTATTTGGTGGCTACACCTTC
-	TRBV5-5	-	TRBJ2-3	CASSLGVEGDTQYF	TGTGCCAGCAGCTTGGGGGTGGAAGGAGATACGCAGTATTTT
-	TRBV6-1	-	TRBJ1-5	CASSEWVLSNQPQHF	TGTGCCAGCAGTGAATGGGTCCTGAGCAATCAGCCCCAGCATTTT
-	TRBV7-8	-	TRBJ1-4	CASSNSGGIATNEKLFF	TGTGCCAGCAGCAACAGCGGGGGGATTGCGACTAATGAAAAACTGTTTTTT
-	TRBV10-3	-	TRBJ1-1	CAISSTPRGAEAFF	TGTGCCATCAGTTCCACCCCACGGGGGGCTGAAGCTTTCTTT
-	TRBV19	TRBD2	TRBJ2-3	CASSAGTSADTQYF	TGTGCCAGTAGTGCGGGGACTAGTGCAGATACGCAGTATTTT
few	TRBV5-5	-	TRBJ2-7	CASSLAGAISYEQYF	TGTGCCAGCAGCTTGGCCGGGGCAATCTCCTACGAGCAGTACTTC
-	TRBV5-6	TRBD1	TRBJ1-2	CASSRQGVYGYTF	TGTGCCAGCAGCCGACAGGGGGTCTATGGCTACACCTTC
-	TRBV19	TRBD1	TRBJ2-1	CASSTRQGADGQFF	TGTGCCAGTAGTACCCGACAGGGCGCAGACGGGCAGTTCTTC
-	TRBV28	TRBD1	TRBJ1-4	CASSSPGTGNEKLFF	TGTGCCAGCAGCTCCCCCGGGACAGGAAATGAAAAACTGTTTTTT
-	TRBV19	-	TRBJ1-4	CASSISGREKLFF	TGTGCCAGTAGTATAAGCGGGCGTGAAAAACTGTTTTTT
-	TRBV30	-	TRBJ1-1	CAWSAGGVEAFF	TGTGCCTGGAGTGCCGGGGGAGTTGAAGCTTTCTTT
-	TRBV18	TRBD1	TRBJ2-7	CASSEYRDRDTYEQYF	TGTGCCAGCTCAGAGTACCGGGACAGGGACACCTACGAGCAGTACTTC
-	TRBV10-1	-	TRBJ2-3	CASRGSGFTDTQYF	TGCGCCAGCAGGGGTAGCGGATTCACAGATACGCAGTATTTT
-	TRBV4-2	-	TRBJ2-3	CASSQDHRNFPDTQYF	TGTGCCAGCAGCCAGGATCATCGGAACTTTCCAGATACGCAGTATTTT
-	TRBV7-6	-	TRBJ1-2	CASSLGHGNGYTF	TGTGCCAGCAGCTTGGGACACGGAAATGGCTACACCTTC
-	TRBV4-1	TRBD2	TRBJ2-5	CASSQGASGDETQYF	TGCGCCAGCAGCCAAGGGGCTAGCGGGGATGAGACCCAGTACTTC
-	TRBV25-1	-	TRBJ2-1	CASTEGGLSYNEQFF	TGTGCCAGCACTGAGGGGGGGCTGTCCTACAATGAGCAGTTCTTC
-	TRBV21-1	-	TRBJ1-2	CASSNIGARGYGYTF	TGTGCCAGCAGCAATATAGGGGCGCGGGGCTATGGCTACACCTTC
-	TRBV9	-	TRBJ1-5	CASSATGASNQPQHF	TGTGCCAGCAGCGCAACAGGCGCCAGCAATCAGCCCCAGCATTTT
few	TRBV2	-	TRBJ1-4	CASSAGRPPSKLFF	TGTGCCAGCAGTGCCGGGAGGCCGCCGTCAAAACTGTTTTTT
once	TRBV11-1	-	TRBJ2-7	CASSSIPREIGYEQYF	TGTGCCAGCAGCTCCATCCCCAGGGAGATTGGCTACGAGCAGTACTTC
-	TRBV18	-	TRBJ2-5	CASSPGAGTETQYF	TGTGCCAGCTCACCAGGGGCAGGGACGGAGACCCAGTACTTC
-	TRBV5-1	-	TRBJ2-2	CASSLAVRANTGELFF	TGCGCCAGCAGCTTGGCCGTCAGGGCGAACACCGGGGAGCTGTTTTTT
-	TRBV2	-	TRBJ1-6	CASSMQENNSPLHF	TGTGCCAGCAGTATGCAGGAGAATAATTCACCCCTCCACTTT
-	TRBV7-4	TRBD1	TRBJ2-7	CASSPGTGSYEQYF	TGTGCCAGCAGCCCTGGGACAGGGAGCTACGAGCAGTACTTC
-	TRBV28	TRBD2	TRBJ2-7	CASKNPGLAATGEQYF	TGTGCCAGCAAAAATCCGGGACTAGCGGCCACCGGCGAGCAGTACTTC
-	TRBV7-6	-	TRBJ2-2	CASSSGGTGELFF	TGTGCCAGCAGCTCGGGCGGCACCGGGGAGCTGTTTTTT
-	TRBV6-5	TRBD2	TRBJ2-7	CASSYLGGIEQYF	TGTGCCAGCAGTTACCTGGGAGGGATCGAGCAGTACTTC